This is a list of T cell receptor beta chains from one sample in a study of low-dose radiotherapy and immunotherapy resistance in tumors. TCRdb reprocessed the reads via MiXCR and lists one record per CDR3 protein. Of about 89,000 distinct CDR3 sequences listed, 9.4% are singletons. Sequenced here: PBMCs, sampled before treatment. All receptors come from a male donor with prostate cancer. Both conserved end residues are part of each CDR3. The D gene is left open where the match is weak. A clone size is listed for some rows: how often the clone was seen (once, few, many), or a class if it is expanded.

abundance	v_gene	j_gene	d_gene	len	CDR3nt	CDR3aa
-	TRBV10-3	TRBJ2-1	-	13	TGTGCCATCAGTGGGTCTTTAGCGAATGAGCAGTTCTTC	CAISGSLANEQFF
many	TRBV12-3/TRBV12-4	TRBJ2-5	-	14	TGTGCCAGCAGTTTATCTGGCAGGGAAGAGACCCAGTACTTC	CASSLSGREETQYF
many	TRBV7-2	TRBJ1-4	TRBD1	15	TGTGCCAGCACCGGACAGGGCGGAGGGAATGAAAAACTGTTTTTT	CASTGQGGGNEKLFF
many	TRBV20-1	TRBJ1-2	-	12	TGCAGTGCAGGGAGGGAGCTGGGTGGCTACACCTTC	CSAGRELGGYTF
many	TRBV27	TRBJ1-2	-	13	TGTGCCAGCAGGGACGAGCACAACTATGGCTACACCTTC	CASRDEHNYGYTF
many	TRBV18	TRBJ2-5	TRBD2	17	TGTGCCAGCTCACCACCCAGGACTAGCGGGAGTACGGAGACCCAGTACTTC	CASSPPRTSGSTETQYF
many	TRBV7-2	TRBJ2-7	-	13	TGTGCCAGCAGCTTAACTCCCTCCTACGAGCAGTACTTC	CASSLTPSYEQYF
many	TRBV29-1	TRBJ1-1	-	12	TGCAGCGTTGGGCACAGTACCCTTAACGCTTTCTTT	CSVGHSTLNAFF
-	TRBV9	TRBJ2-1	TRBD2	19	TGTACCAGCAGCGTAGCTAGGGGACTAGCGACCGACGAGTACAATGAGCAGTTCTTC	CTSSVARGLATDEYNEQFF
many	TRBV15	TRBJ2-2	-	13	TGTGCCACCAGCAACGGGAACACCGGGGAGCTGTTTTTT	CATSNGNTGELFF
many	TRBV5-5	TRBJ2-7	-	14	TGTGCCAGCAGCTTGTTGTCGGGAGTTAGGGAGCAGTACTTC	CASSLLSGVREQYF
-	TRBV29-1	TRBJ2-1	-	13	TGCAGCGTTGAAGTTGGGAATTCAAATGAGCAGTTCTTC	CSVEVGNSNEQFF
many	TRBV7-8	TRBJ2-1	TRBD2	19	TGTGCCAGCAGCTTAGTTGCTCATCTCCAGCGGGGGTCCTACAATGAGCAGTTCTTC	CASSLVAHLQRGSYNEQFF
-	TRBV28	TRBJ1-1	-	12	TGTGCCAGCGGAACACAGGGCGTTGGAGCTTTCTTT	CASGTQGVGAFF
many	TRBV7-2	TRBJ2-3	TRBD2	13	TGTGCCAGCAGCCGTAGCGGGACAAGTCCGCAGTATTTT	CASSRSGTSPQYF
many	TRBV6-6	TRBJ1-1	-	14	TGTGCCAGCAGTCGTACCGTGCAGAACACTGAAGCTTTCTTT	CASSRTVQNTEAFF
many	TRBV7-8	TRBJ1-3	-	15	TGTGCCAGCAGCTTATCAGATGCCTCTGGAAACACCATATATTTT	CASSLSDASGNTIYF
many	TRBV11-3	TRBJ2-7	-	15	TGTGCCAGCAGCCGAGGTTCTGAGGAAGGGTACGAGCAGTACTTC	CASSRGSEEGYEQYF
many	TRBV29-1	TRBJ1-1	-	11	TGCAGCGTTAGGGGAGACACTGAAGCTTTCTTT	CSVRGDTEAFF
many	TRBV9	TRBJ2-3	-	15	TGTGCCAGCAGCGGGGGGGAGTTACTCACAGATACGCAGTATTTT	CASSGGELLTDTQYF
many	TRBV28	TRBJ2-7	-	15	TGTGCCAGCAGTTTACGGGGCAGAATCCCCTACGAGCAGTACTTC	CASSLRGRIPYEQYF
many	TRBV19	TRBJ2-5	TRBD1	14	TGTGCCAGTAGTCCCGGGACAGGGATGAAGACCCAGTACTTC	CASSPGTGMKTQYF
-	TRBV7-2	TRBJ2-7	TRBD2	14	TGTGCCAGCAGCCCTGGGGGGGTTCCCTACGAGCAGTACTTC	CASSPGGVPYEQYF
many	TRBV6-5	TRBJ2-1	-	17	TGTGCCAGCAGTTACTCGGTGGGACCCCTCTCCTACAATGAGCAGTTCTTC	CASSYSVGPLSYNEQFF
-	TRBV28	TRBJ2-7	-	15	TGTGCCAGCAGTTTGGTTAACCGAGCTTCCTACGAGCAGTACTTC	CASSLVNRASYEQYF
many	TRBV12-3/TRBV12-4	TRBJ1-5	-	14	TGTGCCAGCAGTTTATCGGGGTACAGTCAGCCCCAGCATTTT	CASSLSGYSQPQHF
many	TRBV6-6	TRBJ1-5	-	14	TGTGCCAGCACACCATCCGACGGTAATCAGCCCCAGCATTTT	CASTPSDGNQPQHF
many	TRBV28	TRBJ2-7	-	14	TGTGCCAGCCGTAGCCCCGGGACAATCTACGAGCAGTACTTC	CASRSPGTIYEQYF
many	TRBV28	TRBJ1-5	-	14	TGTGCCAGCAGTTTCGGTGTAGCAGGGCAGCCCCAGCATTTT	CASSFGVAGQPQHF
many	TRBV10-3	TRBJ2-1	TRBD2	16	TGTGCCATCAAGGGGCTAGCGGGAGGGCCTGACAATGAGCAGTTCTTC	CAIKGLAGGPDNEQFF
many	TRBV20-1	TRBJ2-7	TRBD1	13	TGCAGTGCTAGTCCCGGGACAGACTACGAGCAGTACTTC	CSASPGTDYEQYF
many	TRBV20-1	TRBJ2-1	TRBD2	13	TGCAGTGTCCTGACTAGCGCGGGAAATGAGCAGTTCTTC	CSVLTSAGNEQFF
many	TRBV29-1	TRBJ2-3	TRBD1	13	TGCAGCGTTGAAAGGCAGGGGGCGAATACGCAGTATTTT	CSVERQGANTQYF
many	TRBV29-1	TRBJ1-1	TRBD1	16	TGCAGCGTTGAACTCCGACAGGGGGAAATGAACACTGAAGCTTTCTTT	CSVELRQGEMNTEAFF
medium-sized	TRBV5-1	TRBJ2-7	TRBD2	15	TGCGCCAGCAGCGCGGCTAGCGGGAGTATGTTCGAGCAGTACTTC	CASSAASGSMFEQYF
-	TRBV10-3	TRBJ2-1	TRBD2	15	TGTGCCATCAGTGACCTAGCGGGAGGGGGCAATGAGCAGTTCTTC	CAISDLAGGGNEQFF
many	TRBV7-8	TRBJ1-1	-	15	TGTGCCAGCAGGGGGGATTTGGAGAGGGTCACTGAAGCTTTCTTT	CASRGDLERVTEAFF
few	TRBV28	TRBJ1-2	-	12	TGTGCCAGCGGAACACGCCTTTTGGGCTACACCTTC	CASGTRLLGYTF
many	TRBV30	TRBJ1-2	-	18	TGTGCCTGGCGCCTCCAGGGAACAGCTGCTCCAACTAACTATGGCTACACCTTC	CAWRLQGTAAPTNYGYTF
many	TRBV7-9	TRBJ2-5	-	15	TGTGCCAGCAGCTTAGTGCCACAGGGCCAAGAGACCCAGTACTTC	CASSLVPQGQETQYF